This T cell receptor beta chain was captured in a study of cytomegalovirus exposure and HLA in healthy donors. The study, taken as a whole, reports: There were over 150 TCR beta chains listed as cytomegalovirus-associated. In a later analysis, specific HLA alleles were associated with approximately 16,000 TCR beta sequences at a 0.05 false discovery rate.

As regards this clone: Antigen specificity is unknown.

V lost 0 bases to trimming and J lost 12 bases, with 19 bases between them. From germline, CDR1 is SGHRS and CDR2 YFSETQ. The CDR3 runs 14 residues. Donors were ostensibly healthy at sampling, although undocumented immune exposures were probable. PCR was performed using 60 Vbeta and 13 Jbeta primers. The protocol was immunoSEQ multiplex PCR, while the TCRdb copy is restricted to in-frame clones and leaves out a portion. The profile covers tens of thousands of clones, with less than 80% appearing a single time and roughly 7.7% taken by the ten largest. What was sequenced was PBMCs. The clonotype originates from a man in his fifties or sixties in good health and CMV-seropositive. This chain connects TRBV5-1 to TRBJ2-7; D possibly corresponds to TRBD2 (5 bases). The DNA of the CDR3 is TGCGCCAGCAGCTTGGCGGCGTCGGGAAGCGGCTGGTACTTC. This translates into CASSLAASGSGWYF.